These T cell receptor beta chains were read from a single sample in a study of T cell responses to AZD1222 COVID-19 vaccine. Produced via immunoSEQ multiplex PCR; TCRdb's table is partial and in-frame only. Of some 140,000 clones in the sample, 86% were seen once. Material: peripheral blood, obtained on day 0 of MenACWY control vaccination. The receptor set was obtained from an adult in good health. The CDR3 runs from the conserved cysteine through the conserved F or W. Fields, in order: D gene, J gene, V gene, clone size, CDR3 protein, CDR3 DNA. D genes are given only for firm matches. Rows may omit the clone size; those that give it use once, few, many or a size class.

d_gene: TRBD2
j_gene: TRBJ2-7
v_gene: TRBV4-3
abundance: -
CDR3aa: CASSQGLAGFYEQYF
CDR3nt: TGCGCCAGCAGCCAAGGACTAGCGGGATTCTACGAGCAGTACTTC

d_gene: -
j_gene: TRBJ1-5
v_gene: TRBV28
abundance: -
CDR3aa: CASSPSMTFNQPQHF
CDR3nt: TGTGCCAGCAGTCCCTCCATGACGTTCAATCAGCCCCAGCATTTT

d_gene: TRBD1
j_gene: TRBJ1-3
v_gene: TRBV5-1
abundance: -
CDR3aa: CASSPQPTGSAGNTIYF
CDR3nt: TGCGCCAGCAGCCCCCAACCGACAGGGAGTGCTGGAAACACCATATATTTT

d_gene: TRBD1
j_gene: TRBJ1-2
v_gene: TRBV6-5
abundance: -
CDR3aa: CASRLEGAANYGYTF
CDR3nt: TGTGCCAGCAGACTAGAGGGGGCAGCTAACTATGGCTACACCTTC

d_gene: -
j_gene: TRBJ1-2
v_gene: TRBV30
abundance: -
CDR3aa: CAWSPPPSRRPLSYGYTF
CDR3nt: TGTGCCTGGAGTCCCCCCCCCAGCAGACGACCTTTAAGTTATGGCTACACCTTC

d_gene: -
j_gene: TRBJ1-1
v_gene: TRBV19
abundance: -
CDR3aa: CASSIRVAAEAFF
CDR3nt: TGTGCCAGTAGTATCAGGGTTGCTGCTGAAGCTTTCTTT

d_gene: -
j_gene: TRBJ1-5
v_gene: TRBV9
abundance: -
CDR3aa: CASSVGGNSNQPQHF
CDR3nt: TGTGCCAGCAGCGTCGGGGGTAACAGCAATCAGCCCCAGCATTTT

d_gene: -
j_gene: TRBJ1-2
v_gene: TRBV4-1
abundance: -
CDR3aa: CASSQGRDGYTF
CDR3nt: TGCGCCAGCAGCCAAGGGAGGGACGGCTACACCTTC

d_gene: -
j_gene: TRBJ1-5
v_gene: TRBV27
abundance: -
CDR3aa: CASSPTLGGRLQPQHF
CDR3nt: TGTGCCAGCAGCCCTACGTTAGGGGGGCGATTGCAGCCCCAGCATTTT

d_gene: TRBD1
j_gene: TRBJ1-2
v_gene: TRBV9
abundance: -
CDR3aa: CASSVGRGQQDGGYTF
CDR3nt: TGTGCCAGCAGCGTAGGTAGGGGACAGCAAGACGGGGGCTACACCTTC

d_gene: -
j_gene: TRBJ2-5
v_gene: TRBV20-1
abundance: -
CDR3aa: CSAARETQYF
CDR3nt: TGCAGTGCCGCACGAGAGACCCAGTACTTC

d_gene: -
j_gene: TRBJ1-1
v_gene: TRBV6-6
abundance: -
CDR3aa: CASSYPTTEAFF
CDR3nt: TGTGCCAGCAGTTATCCCACCACTGAAGCTTTCTTT

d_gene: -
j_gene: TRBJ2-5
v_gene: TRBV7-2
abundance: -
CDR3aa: CASSNQGQGTQYF
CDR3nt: TGTGCCAGCAGCAACCAGGGTCAGGGGACCCAGTACTTC

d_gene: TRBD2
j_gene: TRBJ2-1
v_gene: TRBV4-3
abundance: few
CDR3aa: CASGSWGLAGGEQFF
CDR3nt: TGCGCCAGCGGATCTTGGGGACTAGCGGGAGGTGAGCAGTTCTTC

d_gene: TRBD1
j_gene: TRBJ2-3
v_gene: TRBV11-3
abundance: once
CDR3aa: CASSLGDRGYTDTQYF
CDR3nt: TGTGCCAGCAGCTTAGGAGACAGGGGATACACAGATACGCAGTATTTT

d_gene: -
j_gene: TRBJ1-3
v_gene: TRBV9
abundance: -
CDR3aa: CASSAMRNTIYF
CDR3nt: TGTGCCAGCAGCGCCATGAGAAACACCATATATTTT

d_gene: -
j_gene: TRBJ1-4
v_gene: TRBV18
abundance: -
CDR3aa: CASSQDRSNEKLFF
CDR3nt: TGTGCCAGCTCACAGGACAGATCTAATGAAAAACTGTTTTTT

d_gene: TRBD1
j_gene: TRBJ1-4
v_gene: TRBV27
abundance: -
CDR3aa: CASSDRGGGNEKLFF
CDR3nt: TGTGCCAGCAGTGACAGGGGAGGTGGTAATGAAAAACTGTTTTTT

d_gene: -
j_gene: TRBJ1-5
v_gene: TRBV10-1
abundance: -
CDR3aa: CACRCEGNQPQHF
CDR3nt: TGCGCCTGCCGGTGTGAGGGCAATCAGCCCCAGCATTTT

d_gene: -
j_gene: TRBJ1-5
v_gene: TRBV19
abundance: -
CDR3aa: CASSNGHFSNQPQHF
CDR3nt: TGTGCCAGTAGTAACGGACATTTTAGCAATCAGCCCCAGCATTTT

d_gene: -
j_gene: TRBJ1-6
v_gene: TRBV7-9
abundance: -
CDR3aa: CASSRGEVAPLHF
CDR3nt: TGTGCCAGCAGCCGGGGGGAAGTCGCACCCCTCCACTTT

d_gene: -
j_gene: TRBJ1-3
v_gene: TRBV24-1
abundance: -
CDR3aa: CATSDPPGPTSGNTIYF
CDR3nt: TGTGCCACCAGTGACCCTCCGGGACCGACCTCTGGAAACACCATATATTTT

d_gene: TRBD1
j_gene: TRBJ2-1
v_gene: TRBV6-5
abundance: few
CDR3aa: CASSYSTGPIVEQFF
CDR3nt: TGTGCCAGCAGTTACTCGACAGGGCCGATAGTCGAGCAGTTCTTC

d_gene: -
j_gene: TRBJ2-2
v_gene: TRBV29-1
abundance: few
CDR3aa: CSVDSVGGELFF
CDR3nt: TGCAGCGTTGATTCGGTTGGGGGAGAGCTGTTTTTT

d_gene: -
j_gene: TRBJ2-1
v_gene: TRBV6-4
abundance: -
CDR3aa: CASSEGFYNEQFF
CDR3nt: TGTGCCAGCAGTGAAGGCTTCTACAATGAGCAGTTCTTC

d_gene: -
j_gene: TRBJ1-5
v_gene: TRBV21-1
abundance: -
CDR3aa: CASIRRAVYSNQPQHF
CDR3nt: TGTGCCAGCATCCGTAGGGCCGTGTATAGCAATCAGCCCCAGCATTTT

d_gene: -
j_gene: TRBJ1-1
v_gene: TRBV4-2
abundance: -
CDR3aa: CASSPLMGDGAEAFF
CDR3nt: TGTGCCAGCAGCCCTTTGATGGGTGATGGTGCTGAAGCTTTCTTT

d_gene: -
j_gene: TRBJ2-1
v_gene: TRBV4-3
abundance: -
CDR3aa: CASSQVGVEQFF
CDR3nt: TGCGCCAGCAGCCAAGTCGGGGTAGAGCAGTTCTTC

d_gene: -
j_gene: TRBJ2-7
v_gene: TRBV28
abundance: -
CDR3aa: CASSLGSHEQYF
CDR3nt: TGTGCCAGCAGTTTGGGAAGCCACGAGCAGTACTTC

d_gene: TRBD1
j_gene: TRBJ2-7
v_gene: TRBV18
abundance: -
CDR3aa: CASSPKTGTGVFEQYF
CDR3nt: TGTGCCAGCTCACCAAAAACCGGGACAGGGGTTTTCGAGCAGTACTTC

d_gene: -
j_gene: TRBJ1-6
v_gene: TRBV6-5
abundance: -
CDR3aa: CASATLENSPLHF
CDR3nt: TGTGCCAGCGCAACCCTCGAGAATTCACCCCTCCACTTT

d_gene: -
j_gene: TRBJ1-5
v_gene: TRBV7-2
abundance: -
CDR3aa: CASSLSRGNQPQHF
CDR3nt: TGTGCCAGCAGCTTGAGCAGGGGTAATCAGCCCCAGCATTTT

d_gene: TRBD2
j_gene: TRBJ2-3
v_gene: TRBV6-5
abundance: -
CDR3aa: CASSSGTSGGTQYF
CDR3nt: TGTGCCAGCAGTTCGGGGACTAGCGGGGGTACGCAGTATTTT

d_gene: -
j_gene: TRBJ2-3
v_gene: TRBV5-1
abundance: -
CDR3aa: CASSLVPTDTQYF
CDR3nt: TGCGCCAGCAGCTTGGTTCCCACAGATACGCAGTATTTT

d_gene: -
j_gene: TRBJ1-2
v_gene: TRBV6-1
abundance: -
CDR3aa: CASSEVQLANYGYTF
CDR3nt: TGTGCCAGCAGTGAAGTTCAGTTAGCTAACTATGGCTACACCTTC

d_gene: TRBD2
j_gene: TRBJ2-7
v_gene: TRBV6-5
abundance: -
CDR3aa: CASSPGGETYEQYF
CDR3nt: TGTGCCAGCAGCCCGGGAGGGGAGACCTACGAGCAGTACTTC

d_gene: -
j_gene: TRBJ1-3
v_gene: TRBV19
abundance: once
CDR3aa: CASSAGGNTIYF
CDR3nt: TGTGCCAGTAGTGCGGGTGGAAACACCATATATTTT

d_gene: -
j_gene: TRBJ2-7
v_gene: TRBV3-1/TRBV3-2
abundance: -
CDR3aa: CASSHRGQLGVAGEQYF
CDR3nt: TGTGCCAGCAGCCATCGAGGACAGCTAGGGGTCGCGGGCGAGCAGTACTTC

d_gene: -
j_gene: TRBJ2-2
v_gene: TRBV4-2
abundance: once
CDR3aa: CASSQGESGGANTGELFF
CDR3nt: TGTGCCAGCAGCCAAGGGGAATCTGGAGGGGCCAACACCGGGGAGCTGTTTTTT

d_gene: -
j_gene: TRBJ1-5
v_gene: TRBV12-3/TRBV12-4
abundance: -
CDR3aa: CASRKTQNQPQHF
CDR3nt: TGTGCCAGCAGAAAGACTCAGAATCAGCCCCAGCATTTT

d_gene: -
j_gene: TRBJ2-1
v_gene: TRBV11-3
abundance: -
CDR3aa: CASSFGTLQYNEQFF
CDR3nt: TGTGCCAGCAGCTTTGGAACCCTGCAATACAATGAGCAGTTCTTC